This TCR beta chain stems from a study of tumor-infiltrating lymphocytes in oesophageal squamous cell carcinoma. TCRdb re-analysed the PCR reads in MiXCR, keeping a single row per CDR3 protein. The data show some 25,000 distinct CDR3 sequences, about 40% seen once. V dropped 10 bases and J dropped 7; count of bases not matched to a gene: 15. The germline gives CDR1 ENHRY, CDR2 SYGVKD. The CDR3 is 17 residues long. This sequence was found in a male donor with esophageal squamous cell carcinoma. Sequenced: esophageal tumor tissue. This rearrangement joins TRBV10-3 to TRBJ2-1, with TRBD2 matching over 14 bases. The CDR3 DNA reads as TGTGCCAGCTCCAGGGGGAGACTAGCGGGAGGGGGGAATGAGCAGTTCTTC. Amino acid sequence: CASSRGRLAGGGNEQFF.